What follows are 16 T cell receptor beta chains derived from one specimen sequenced in a study of OX40 agonist ivuxolimab in advanced cancers. Clones were read by immunoSEQ multiplex PCR, and TCRdb kept only the in-frame ones, dropping some. The top ten hold 6.3% of the sample, which has 55,000 to 65,000 clones, over 75% seen once. Sequencing was performed on CD4+ or CD8+ T cells sorted from blood, taken in a trial of the OX40 agonist ivuxolimab. The receptors here all came from an adult with an advanced solid tumor such as melanoma, head and neck, liver or kidney cancer.

V gene TRBV4-1 combines with J gene TRBJ1-4; the D gene is possibly TRBD1 (6 bases). The CDR3 spans 16 residues. CDR1 and CDR2 (germline): MGHRA, YSYEKL. Trimming stripped 3 bases from V and 6 bases from J, with 17 bases between. The DNA of the CDR3 is TGCGCCAGCAGCCACCCGGGGGGGGGCGCGGATGAAAAACTGTTTTTT. Its protein product is CASSHPGGGADEKLFF.

This clone was counted a few times. The rearrangement links TRBV7-8 to TRBJ1-2, with D possibly TRBD1 on 6 matching bases. Germline assignment: CDR1 SGHVS and CDR2 FQNEAQ. The CDR3 extends over 14 amino acids. V was trimmed by 1 base and J by 5 bases, leaving 11 bases between them. The CDR3 protein is CASSLEWTVYGYTF. DNA for the CDR3: TGTGCCAGCAGCTTAGAGTGGACAGTTTATGGCTACACCTTC.

This chain joins TRBV20-1 and TRBJ2-3; 7 nucleotides align to TRBD2. The CDR3 is 10 residues long. CDR1 and CDR2 from the germline V gene are DFQATT and SNEGSKA (reference sequence). J lost 8 bases, V lost 6 bases, and 2 bases had no gene match. This CDR3 reads CSAQRGTQYF. The DNA for the CDR3 is TGCAGTGCCCAGCGGGGTACGCAGTATTTT.

This chain links TRBV21-1 with TRBJ2-7; no check of the table's D call, TRBD2, against the DNA was made. TRBV21-1 is shown as a pseudogene. The CDR3 length is 16 residues. CDR3: CASSRKGLADTYEQYF. CDR3 coding DNA: TGTGCCAGCAGCAGGAAGGGACTAGCGGATACCTACGAGCAGTACTTC.

This chain connects TRBV9 to TRBJ2-1, with D unclear. Trimming shortened V by 4 bases and J by 3 bases, and 8 bases separated the two germline ends. Germline V gives CDR1 SGDLS, CDR2 YYNGEE. This CDR3 contains 13 residues. CDR3 in amino acids: CASSFTVYNEQFF. CDR3 nucleotide sequence: TGTGCCAGCAGCTTCACCGTCTACAATGAGCAGTTCTTC.

This clone has more than one count but fewer than ten. The CDR3 here is CASSLWDRGARAAGNEQFF. The CDR3 coding sequence is TGTGCCAGCAGCTTATGGGACAGGGGAGCGAGGGCTGCGGGCAATGAGCAGTTCTTC. The chain links TRBV7-9 to TRBJ2-1; 10 bases agree with TRBD1. The CDR3 is 19 amino acids. The V gene end was trimmed by 2 bases and the J gene end by 6 bases; junction bases not matched to a gene: 16. Germline V gene sequence: CDR1 SEHNR, CDR2 FQNEAQ (reference sequence).

The genes are TRBV30 and TRBJ2-2; tentatively, D is TRBD1 (5 bases). The V end lost 2 bases, the J end lost 6 bases, and 16 bases lay between the germline ends. Germline CDR1 is GTSNPN and CDR2 is SVGIG (reference sequence). This CDR3 region has 15 residues. The CDR3 DNA follows: TGTGCCTGGAGTCTATCTCGGCAGGGTGCCGGGGAGCTGTTTTTT. It encodes CAWSLSRQGAGELFF.

The CDR3 here is CASSLNTGTSTDTQYF. The CDR3 coding sequence is TGTGCCAGCAGCTTAAACACCGGGACCAGCACAGATACGCAGTATTTT. The genes are TRBV7-6 and TRBJ2-3; D tentatively fits TRBD1 or TRBD2 (5 bases each). The ends were cut back, 2 bases at V and 0 bases at J, with 12 bases in the middle. Looked up from germline, CDR1 is SGHVS and CDR2 is FNYEAQ. The CDR3 covers 16 residues.

This clone was counted a few times. The chain is built from TRBV5-1 and TRBJ2-2; TRBD1 aligns across 8 bases. The V segment lost 1 base and the J segment 5 bases; nucleotides outside the gene matches: 10. This CDR3 comprises 17 residues. Germline loops: CDR1 SGHRS, CDR2 YFSETQ. The CDR3 sequence is CASSLNPTGVGTGELFF. The CDR3 DNA sequence: TGCGCCAGCAGCTTGAATCCGACAGGGGTAGGGACCGGGGAGCTGTTTTTT.

The chain carries TRBV2 and TRBJ1-1; no reliable D call. CDR1 SNHLY and CDR2 FYNNEI come from the germline V gene. The V and J ends lost 6 bases and 1 base respectively, with 3 bases between them. This CDR3 is built from 11 residues. The CDR3 is CASSRNTEAFF. The CDR3 region has the DNA TGTGCCAGCAGCCGGAACACTGAAGCTTTCTTT.

The chain carries TRBV7-3 and TRBJ2-5, with 9 nucleotides matching TRBD2. The end of the DNA is better explained by TRBJ2-7, so the J call may be wrong. This CDR3 contains 16 residues. Germline V gene data show CDR1 as SGHTA and CDR2 as FQGTGA. CDR3 nucleotide sequence: TGTGCCAGCAGCTTAACGGCGACTAGCGGTCCCTACGAGCAGTACTTC. Its protein is CASSLTATSGPYEQYF.

This chain connects TRBV5-6 to TRBJ1-2; D perhaps matches TRBD1 (5 bases). Trimming took 0 bases from V and 2 from J, leaving 17 bases between them. Germline values: CDR1 SGHDT, CDR2 YYEEEE. This CDR3 contains 17 residues. CDR3 protein: CASSLERGGTGNYGYTF. The CDR3 region has the DNA TGTGCCAGCAGCTTGGAGAGGGGCGGGACCGGCAACTATGGCTACACCTTC.

This clone was seen just once. The chain carries TRBV5-8 and TRBJ2-1; the match to TRBD2 covers 7 bases. Germline CDR1 is SGHTS and CDR2 is YDEGEE. V lost 3 bases and J lost 9; bases outside the gene matches: 12. CDR3 size: 15 residues. CDR3 sequence reads: CASSSGLDGHGEQFF. The CDR3 nucleotides read TGTGCCAGCAGCTCCGGACTAGATGGACACGGTGAGCAGTTCTTC. The full variable domain, rest sourced from reference TRBV5-8 and TRBJ2-1, is EAGVTQSPTHLIKTRGQQATLRCSPISGHTSVYWYQQALGLGLQFLLWYDEGEERNRGNFPPRFSGRQFPNYSSELNVNALELEDSALYLCASSSGLDGHGEQFFGPGTRLTVL.

This clone has only a few counts. This CDR3 is CSASQGVQAFF. The CDR3 DNA reads TGCAGTGCCAGCCAGGGGGTACAGGCTTTCTTT. The gene calls are TRBV20-1 and TRBJ1-1; 7 positions match TRBD1. The germline V gene encodes CDR1 DFQATT and CDR2 SNEGSKA (reference sequence). The CDR3 runs 11 residues. J gave up 11 bases and V 6 bases, and 9 bases lay outside the gene matches.

This clone was seen once. The J gene is TRBJ2-3, the V gene TRBV13; 15 bases align to TRBD2. With V trimmed by 4 bases and J by 6 bases, 5 bases remained unmatched. The CDR3 is 16 residues long. Germline V gives CDR1 PRHDT, CDR2 FYEKMQ (reference sequence). Here the CDR3 DNA reads TGTGCCAGCAGCTCCTGGACTAGCGGGAGGGCGGATACGCAGTATTTT. This translates into CASSSWTSGRADTQYF.

The J gene is TRBJ2-7, the V gene TRBV7-8, with D uncertain. The CDR3 covers 12 residues. The germline V gene has CDR1 SGHVS and CDR2 FQNEAQ. Trimming stripped 0 bases from V and 4 bases from J, with 4 bases between. Here the CDR3 reads CASSLARYEQYF. As DNA, the CDR3 is TGTGCCAGCAGCTTAGCCCGGTACGAGCAGTACTTC.